These 25 T cell receptor beta chains share one sample of origin, sequenced in a study of shared clonotypes between healthy human individuals. Method: immunoSEQ multiplex PCR; TCRdb's copy keeps in-frame clones and lacks some. The table lists millions of clones, roughly 92% of them singletons. Sequenced material: naive CD4+ T cells sorted from blood. The subset here: CD45RA+ positively selected. The source is a man aged 18 to 29 in good health.

The chain employs TRBV30 and TRBJ1-1, with D possibly being TRBD1 (5 bases). This CDR3 is 14 amino acids long. The V and J ends lost 2 bases and 1 base respectively, with 11 bases between them. The V gene's germline CDR1 is GTSNPN and CDR2 SVGIG (reference sequence). This CDR3 reads CAWSFDSQNTEAFF. The DNA of the CDR3 is TGTGCCTGGAGTTTTGACAGCCAGAACACTGAAGCTTTCTTT. The full variable domain, completed using reference TRBV30 and TRBJ1-1, is SQTIHQWPATLVQPVGSPLSLECTVEGTSNPNLYWYRQAAGRGLQLLFYSVGIGQISSEVPQNLSASRPQDRQFILSSKKLLLSDSGFYLCAWSFDSQNTEAFFGQGTRLTVV.

The chain links TRBV11-3 to TRBJ2-1; 14 nucleotides align to TRBD2. CDR3 length: 15 residues. V shed 8 bases, J shed 2 bases, and the junction held 2 bases outside the gene matches. Per germline, CDR1 SGHNT and CDR2 YENEEA. CDR3 coding DNA: TGTGCCAGCGGGACTAGCGGGAGCCCCTACAATGAGCAGTTCTTC. Amino acid sequence: CASGTSGSPYNEQFF.

Here the CDR3 reads CASSLVGDRVGPGKDTEAFF. CDR3 bases: TGTGCCAGCAGTTTAGTCGGGGACAGGGTAGGACCTGGTAAAGACACTGAAGCTTTCTTT. The chain couples TRBV27 to TRBJ1-1, with 9 bases lining up with TRBD1. V dropped 2 bases and J dropped 3; count of bases not matched to a gene: 19. This CDR3 is 20 amino acids long. The germline V gene has CDR1 MNHEY and CDR2 SMNVEV (reference sequence).

The V call is TRBV5-1, the J call TRBJ2-1; perhaps TRBD1 as D (6 bases). Trimming removed 3 bases at V and 3 bases at J, with 22 bases between. CDR3 length: 18 residues. Germline V CDR1 and CDR2: SGHRS, YFSETQ. As DNA, the CDR3 is TGCGCCAGCAGCTCCCTGCCCCGGGACACAACTAGCTACAATGAGCAGTTCTTC. As protein: CASSSLPRDTTSYNEQFF.

The genes are TRBV11-2 and TRBJ1-4; the D is unclear. CDR3 size: 13 residues. CDR1 and CDR2 from the germline V gene are SGHAT and FQNNGV. Trimming pared 2 bases from V and 8 bases from J, leaving 9 bases between. As DNA, the CDR3 is TGTGCCAGCAGCTTAATTATGGGGGAAAAACTGTTTTTT. Protein: CASSLIMGEKLFF.

The rearrangement uses TRBV5-5 and TRBJ2-7; 8 bases are shared with TRBD2. The germline CDR1 and CDR2 sequences are SGHKS and YYEKEE (reference sequence). The CDR3 extends over 15 amino acids. V lost 4 bases and J lost 2; bases outside the gene matches: 8. The DNA of the CDR3 is TGTGCCAGCAGCACCTATAGCGGGAACACCTACGAGCAGTACTTC. This sequence encodes CASSTYSGNTYEQYF.

CDR3 nucleotides: TGTGCCAGCAGGCTGGACAGGTCCTACGAGCAGTACTTC. Protein sequence: CASRLDRSYEQYF. This sequence joins TRBV2 and TRBJ2-7, with 7 bases lining up with TRBD1. V gave up 6 bases and J gave up 1 base; unmatched junction bases: 3. Germline V CDR1 and CDR2: SNHLY, FYNNEI. The CDR3 is 13 residues long.

As concerns this clone: Other DNA sequences in the sample encode the same CDR3. The chain joins TRBV18 to TRBJ2-3; 7 bases are shared with TRBD1. The CDR3 spans 14 residues. Trimming took 6 bases from V and 0 from J; bases not matched to a gene: 3. Germline V gene lookup returns CDR1 KGHSH and CDR2 LQKENI. In nucleotides, the CDR3 is TGTGCCAGCTCTCCGGGACAGAGCACAGATACGCAGTATTTT. This codes for CASSPGQSTDTQYF.

The chain recombines TRBV18 with TRBJ2-4; D is unresolved. This CDR3 region has 14 residues. V lost 5 bases and J 1 base, leaving 9 bases between the germline ends. CDR1 is KGHSH and CDR2 is LQKENI in the germline V gene. CDR3 in amino acids: CASSIPGAKNIQYF. CDR3 coding DNA: TGTGCCAGCTCAATTCCCGGGGCCAAAAACATTCAGTACTTC.

The rearrangement links TRBV5-1 to TRBJ1-5, with 8 bases fitting TRBD1. CDR1 SGHRS and CDR2 YFSETQ come from the germline V gene. The CDR3 loop spans 15 amino acids. V was clipped by 3 bases and J by 8 bases; unmatched bases: 10. CDR3: CASSWEGTGGEPQHF. As DNA, the CDR3 is TGCGCCAGCAGCTGGGAAGGAACAGGGGGAGAGCCCCAGCATTTT.

The chain combines TRBV27 with TRBJ1-1; D is unresolved. The CDR3 consists of 13 residues. Between the trimmed V and J ends, which lost 5 bases and 11 bases, there was a span of 18 bases. In germline, CDR1 is MNHEY, CDR2 SMNVEV (reference sequence). CDR3 region: CASSPTHILDAFF. In nucleotides, the CDR3 is TGTGCCAGCAGTCCCACCCACATCCTGGATGCTTTCTTT.

This chain joins TRBV27 and TRBJ1-6; 9 bases are a match to TRBD1. Germline trimming cut 6 bases from V and 7 bases from J; bases unmatched to any gene: 13. The CDR3 consists of 17 residues. The germline CDR1 and CDR2 sequences are MNHEY and SMNVEV (reference sequence). Written as DNA, the CDR3 is TGTGCCAGCAGCCTATTCGGGGACAGGGTCTCAAATTCACCCCTCCACTTT. It codes for CASSLFGDRVSNSPLHF.

With regard to this clone: The same CDR3 also results from other DNA sequences found in this sample. The chain is built from TRBV7-2 and TRBJ2-3; D gene ambiguous. This CDR3 region has 12 residues. Trimming removed 0 bases at V and 6 bases at J, with 4 bases between. Germline assignment: CDR1 SGHTA and CDR2 FQGNSA. The CDR3 loop reads CASSLAADTQYF. CDR3 DNA: TGTGCCAGCAGCTTAGCAGCGGATACGCAGTATTTT.

Concerning this clone itself: Other DNA sequences in this specimen translate into the identical CDR3. This chain connects TRBV4-1 to TRBJ2-3, with 10 nucleotides matching TRBD2. The CDR3 totals 16 residues. Trimming removed 1 base from V and 0 bases from J; junction bases left unmatched: 1. Germline assignment: CDR1 MGHRA and CDR2 YSYEKL. In DNA form, the CDR3 reads TGCGCCAGCAGCCAAGGGACTAGCGGTAGCACAGATACGCAGTATTTT. Amino acids: CASSQGTSGSTDTQYF.

Only one count was recorded for this clone. The chain employs TRBV29-1 and TRBJ2-4; 9 nucleotides agree with TRBD1. This CDR3 has 14 residues. The V and J ends lost 7 bases and 4 bases, in that order; junction bases with no gene match: 8. Germline V gene lookup returns CDR1 SQVTM and CDR2 ANQGSEA. CDR3 in amino acids: CSADVDRGKNIQYF. CDR3 bases: TGCAGCGCAGATGTGGACAGGGGTAAAAACATTCAGTACTTC.

The chain has TRBV4-2 and TRBJ1-2, with D possibly TRBD1 on 6 matching bases. The length of the CDR3 is 15 residues. CDR1 LGHNA and CDR2 YNFKEQ come from the germline V gene. V was shortened by 0 bases and J by 5 bases, with 13 bases between the two germline ends. CDR3: CASSQETTGKYGYTF. In DNA, the CDR3 is TGTGCCAGCAGCCAAGAGACGACAGGCAAATATGGCTACACCTTC.

The CDR3 DNA reads TGTGCCAGCGGTCGCCAGGGTAGAGATGAGCAGTTCTTC. It encodes CASGRQGRDEQFF. The chain uses TRBV6-6 and TRBJ2-1; a possible D gene is TRBD1 (5 bases). Trimming cost V 8 bases and J 8 bases, with 16 bases left between them. Germline V CDR1 and CDR2: MNHNY, SVGAGI (reference sequence). This CDR3 has 13 residues.

The chain links TRBV7-2 to TRBJ2-1, with D possibly TRBD1 on 7 matching bases. Trimming removed 1 base at V and 4 bases at J, with 20 bases between. CDR3 size: 18 residues. CDR1 and CDR2 (germline): SGHTA, FQGNSA. In DNA form, the CDR3 reads TGTGCCAGCAGCTTAGTATATGGAGGCGGGACAGCGTACAATGAGCAGTTCTTC. It encodes CASSLVYGGGTAYNEQFF.

The rearrangement uses TRBV30 and TRBJ1-2, with 7 bases matching TRBD1. Germline CDR1 and CDR2: GTSNPN and SVGIG (reference sequence). The length of the CDR3 is 13 residues. V shed 5 bases and J 4 bases; nucleotides not matched to a gene: 7. In DNA, the CDR3 is TGTGCCTGGGACAGGGTAAGGGCCTATGGCTACACCTTC. It encodes CAWDRVRAYGYTF.

CDR3 DNA: TGTGCCAGTAGTAACCGGGGGGCGGCCGTCTCCTACGAGCAGTACTTC. Translating it yields CASSNRGAAVSYEQYF. The V gene is TRBV19, the J gene TRBJ2-7; tentative D call: TRBD2 (7 bases). Germline CDR1 is LNHDA and CDR2 is SQIVND (reference sequence). Trimming pared 4 bases from V and 0 bases from J, leaving 16 bases between. The CDR3 covers 16 residues.

This clone was observed once. The chain links TRBV7-2 to TRBJ1-4; no reliable D call. CDR3 size: 15 residues. The germline V gene encodes CDR1 SGHTA and CDR2 FQGNSA. Trimming pared 5 bases from V and 5 bases from J, leaving 15 bases between. The CDR3 coding sequence is TGTGCCAGCAGCCTCACGAGCGACTGGAATGAAAAACTGTTTTTT. It specifies CASSLTSDWNEKLFF. The full variable domain, completed using reference TRBV7-2 and TRBJ1-4, is GAGVSQSPSNKVTEKGKDVELRCDPISGHTALYWYRQSLGQGLEFLIYFQGNSAPDKSGLPSDRFSAERTGGSVSTLTIQRTQQEDSAVYLCASSLTSDWNEKLFFGSGTQLSVL.

V and J are TRBV15 and TRBJ1-6; weak D call: TRBD1 (5 bases). V lost 1 base and J 9 bases, leaving 13 bases between the germline ends. This CDR3 region has 15 residues. Germline V gene data show CDR1 as LNHNV and CDR2 as YYDKDF (reference sequence). CDR3: CATSRVAVGGSPLHF. In DNA form, the CDR3 reads TGTGCCACCAGCAGAGTCGCCGTGGGGGGTTCACCCCTCCACTTT.

The J gene is TRBJ1-3, the V gene TRBV2; 8 nucleotides align to TRBD1. The CDR3 runs to 15 residues. CDR1 SNHLY and CDR2 FYNNEI come from the germline V gene. J lost 4 bases, V lost 4 bases, and 6 bases had no gene match. The CDR3 region has the DNA TGTGCCAGCAGTGGGGGAAGGACAGGGGGAAACACCATATATTTT. Its protein is CASSGGRTGGNTIYF.

V gene TRBV28 combines with J gene TRBJ2-3; possibly TRBD1 or TRBD2 for D (5 bases each). The V gene's germline CDR1 is MDHEN and CDR2 SYDVKM. V lost 5 bases to trimming and J lost 0 bases, with 12 bases between them. The CDR3 consists of 15 residues. The CDR3 DNA sequence: TGTGCCAGCAGTAGGCCGGGACGGAGCACAGATACGCAGTATTTT. Translation: CASSRPGRSTDTQYF.

This clone has only a few counts. The rearrangement links TRBV4-2 to TRBJ1-4, with 9 bases aligning to TRBD1. The V gene's germline CDR1 is LGHNA and CDR2 YNFKEQ. The CDR3 spans 16 residues. V shed 0 bases, J shed 8 bases, and the junction held 7 bases outside the gene matches. Written as DNA, the CDR3 is TGTGCCAGCAGCCAAGAGTTGACAGGGGGAAGGGAAAAACTGTTTTTT. This translates into CASSQELTGGREKLFF.